These T cell receptor beta chains were read from a single sample in a study of Ad26.COV2.S vaccination and SARS-CoV-2 variants. Clones were sequenced by immunoSEQ multiplex PCR, and TCRdb holds only the in-frame ones, with some missing. The data hold roughly 400,000 clones, with roughly 90% observed a single time. The sample consisted of peripheral blood, taken in a trial of Ad26.COV2.S vaccine versus placebo. All receptors derive from a person between 18 and 65 years old who received the Ad26.COV2.S COVID-19 vaccine or a placebo. CDR3s include the opening cysteine and the closing phenylalanine or tryptophan. D genes are given only for firm matches. Clone size is stated in some rows and not others, as once, few, many or a class when expanded.

NA	TRBV5-6	NA	TRBJ2-1	TGTGCCAGCAGCCTACGGGGCCCCCCTGAGCAGTTCTTC	CASSLRGPPEQFF
NA	TRBV10-1	NA	TRBJ1-2	TGCGCCAGCAGTGCATTAAAGGGGATGCATCGTTATGGCTACACCTTC	CASSALKGMHRYGYTF
NA	TRBV20-1	NA	TRBJ2-7	TGCAGTGCTAGCTTAACCTACGAGCAGTACTTC	CSASLTYEQYF
NA	TRBV7-2	TRBD1	TRBJ1-2	TGTGCCAGCAGCTGGACAGGTTATGGCTACACCTTC	CASSWTGYGYTF
NA	TRBV5-6	TRBD1	TRBJ1-2	TGTGCCAGCAGCCGGACAGGGGCGAGGGCTAACTATGGCTACACCTTC	CASSRTGARANYGYTF
NA	TRBV15	TRBD1	TRBJ1-4	TGTGCCACCGGGTTAGACAGGGGGCTCGGAAAACTGTTTTTT	CATGLDRGLGKLFF
NA	TRBV18	TRBD1	TRBJ1-6	TGTGCCAGCTCATCGCGGGACAGCCCTAATTCACCCCTCCACTTT	CASSSRDSPNSPLHF
NA	TRBV10-3	NA	TRBJ1-2	TGTGCCATCAGTGAGTCAATGACAGACAACTATGGCTACACCTTC	CAISESMTDNYGYTF
NA	TRBV27	TRBD1	TRBJ1-1	TGTGCCAGCAGTTCATTGGGGACAGGGTTAAATGAAGCTTTCTTT	CASSSLGTGLNEAFF
NA	TRBV7-2	NA	TRBJ2-7	TGTGCCAGCAGCAAACTTCTGAGCTCCTACGAGCAGTACTTC	CASSKLLSSYEQYF
NA	TRBV30	NA	TRBJ2-2	TGTGCCTGGAGTGTACTGACTCCTGGGGAGCTGTTTTTT	CAWSVLTPGELFF
NA	TRBV11-2	NA	TRBJ2-5	TGTGCCAGCAGGTCGGGAGAGACCCAGTACTTC	CASRSGETQYF
NA	TRBV28	NA	TRBJ2-2	TGTGCCAGCACTACCTCCGGGGAGCTGTTTTTT	CASTTSGELFF
NA	TRBV6-5	NA	TRBJ2-5	TGTGCCAGCAGTTACGGAGGGGACGAGACCCAGTACTTC	CASSYGGDETQYF
NA	TRBV30	NA	TRBJ1-6	TGTGCCTGGAGTGCCGGTCTTTCTTTACCCCTATATAATTCACCCCTCCACTTT	CAWSAGLSLPLYNSPLHF
NA	TRBV15	TRBD2	TRBJ2-1	TGTGCCACCAGCAGACTAGCGGAATCCTACAATGAGCAGTTCTTC	CATSRLAESYNEQFF
NA	TRBV6-2/TRBV6-3	NA	TRBJ1-4	TGTGCCAGCAGTTACTCCCCGACTCCGGGGGGCGTCGATGAAAAACTGTTTTTT	CASSYSPTPGGVDEKLFF
once	TRBV28	NA	TRBJ1-5	TGTGCCAGCAGTTTTAGGAGGGCTAAGCAGCCCCAGCATTTT	CASSFRRAKQPQHF
NA	TRBV6-2/TRBV6-3	NA	TRBJ1-2	TGTGCCAGCAGTTACTCGATGGCCGGGGCAATCTATGGCTACACCTTC	CASSYSMAGAIYGYTF
NA	TRBV4-3	NA	TRBJ2-1	TGCGCCAGCAGCCACCCCAGGAGGGATCATGAGCAGTTCTTC	CASSHPRRDHEQFF
NA	TRBV6-5	NA	TRBJ2-5	TGTGCCAGCAGCCCAGAGCCCGGGGCGCGGGAGACCCAGTACTTC	CASSPEPGARETQYF
NA	TRBV6-1	NA	TRBJ2-7	TGTGCCAGCAGTGAAGCGCCTTTGCACATGGGATCCCACGAGCAGTACTTC	CASSEAPLHMGSHEQYF
once	TRBV19	TRBD2	TRBJ2-2	TGTGCCAGTAAGGGCTCGGGACTAGCGGCGTCCGGGGAGCTGTTTTTT	CASKGSGLAASGELFF
NA	TRBV6-2/TRBV6-3	TRBD1	TRBJ1-2	TGTGCCAGCAGTTGGGGGACAGGGCTCTATGGCTACACCTTC	CASSWGTGLYGYTF
NA	TRBV5-6	NA	TRBJ2-7	TGTGCCAGCAGCTTGGTGGACTCGGCCTACGAGCAGTACTTC	CASSLVDSAYEQYF
NA	TRBV11-2	NA	TRBJ1-1	TGTGCCAGCAGCTTAGAAAACACTGAAGCTTTCTTT	CASSLENTEAFF
NA	TRBV3-1/TRBV3-2	NA	TRBJ1-2	TGTGCCAGCAGCCGGGGAGGGGACACTAACTATGGCTACACCTTC	CASSRGGDTNYGYTF
NA	TRBV6-5	TRBD1	TRBJ2-2	TGTGCCAGCAGTTACCGTGGGACAGGTAACACCGGGGAGCTGTTTTTT	CASSYRGTGNTGELFF
NA	TRBV29-1	TRBD2	TRBJ2-1	TGCAGCGTGGCCGGGACTAGCGGGGAGATCTCCTACAATGAGCAGTTCTTC	CSVAGTSGEISYNEQFF